The next 17 T cell receptor beta chains were all read from a single sample in a study of CD8+ T cells in alopecia areata. It was cDNA, reverse transcribed from extracted RNA, that served as the sequencing template. Sequencing used immunoSEQ multiplex PCR; TCRdb keeps in-frame clones, though not all of them. The table shows around 98,000 clones, with less than 50% occurring only once. The specimen sequenced was CD4+ T cells sorted from blood. These receptors all come from a human donor with alopecia areata.

This clone was seen only a few times. CDR3 DNA: TGTGCCTGGACCTCGGACAGAGCCACCGGGGAGCTGTTTTTT. Its translation: CAWTSDRATGELFF. The V and J genes are TRBV30 and TRBJ2-2; D might be TRBD1 (6 bases). V dropped 4 bases and J dropped 4 bases, with 13 bases sitting between them. The CDR3 sequence is 14 residues long. Germline V gene lookup returns CDR1 GTSNPN and CDR2 SVGIG (reference sequence). Together with reference TRBV30 and TRBJ2-2, the CDR3 gives the full variable domain: SQTIHQWPATLVQPVGSPLSLECTVEGTSNPNLYWYRQAAGRGLQLLFYSVGIGQISSEVPQNLSASRPQDRQFILSSKKLLLSDSGFYLCAWTSDRATGELFFGEGSRLTVL.

The chain is built from TRBV27 and TRBJ1-2; D not certain. Trimming shortened V by 6 bases and J by 3 bases, and 17 bases separated the two germline ends. The CDR3 contains 15 residues. The V gene's germline CDR1 is MNHEY and CDR2 SMNVEV (reference sequence). The CDR3 reads CASRSSGIGDYGYTF. The CDR3 nucleotides are TGTGCCAGCAGGTCCTCAGGTATAGGTGACTATGGCTACACCTTC.

The sample holds a few counts of this clone. V gene TRBV29-1 combines with J gene TRBJ2-1; 12 nucleotides line up with TRBD2. Unmatched junction bases numbered 4, after V lost 7 bases and J lost 6 bases. The CDR3 runs to 13 residues. Germline assignment: CDR1 SQVTM and CDR2 ANQGSEA. The CDR3 nucleotides are TGCAGCGGCCAGACTAGCGGGGGCAATGAGCAGTTCTTC. It encodes CSGQTSGGNEQFF.

The chain employs TRBV14 and TRBJ2-1; 7 bases are a match to TRBD2. CDR1 and CDR2 (germline): SGHDN, FVKESK. The CDR3 totals 16 residues. Trimming cost V 4 bases and J 9 bases; bases outside gene matches: 15. CDR3 sequence (DNA): TGTGCCAGCAGCCGACACAAGGGACTACGTCAGAGTGAGCAGTTCTTC. Protein sequence: CASSRHKGLRQSEQFF.

The chain recombines TRBV27 with TRBJ1-2; no definite D call. V gave up 6 bases and J gave up 2 bases, with 22 bases separating them. In germline, CDR1 is MNHEY, CDR2 SMNVEV (reference sequence). The CDR3 spans 17 residues. CDR3 nucleotides: TGTGCCAGCAGCACATATATTCGTGCGAAGGAGAACTATGGCTACACCTTC. Translated, it gives CASSTYIRAKENYGYTF.

V usage is TRBV30 and J usage is TRBJ2-7, with D perhaps TRBD1 (5 bases). The CDR3 totals 14 residues. The V end was cut by 2 bases, the J end by 0 bases, with 11 bases between. Germline V lookup: CDR1 GTSNPN, CDR2 SVGIG (reference sequence). The chain's CDR3 is CAWSLGLRSYEQYF. The CDR3 DNA reads as TGTGCCTGGAGTTTGGGGCTCCGCTCCTACGAGCAGTACTTC.

The chain recombines TRBV30 with TRBJ2-7; TRBD1 agrees at 8 bases. This CDR3 spans 16 amino acids. In germline, CDR1 is GTSNPN, CDR2 SVGIG (reference sequence). Germline trimming cut 1 base from V and 0 bases from J; bases unmatched to any gene: 8. CDR3 loop: CAWSARQGFGSYEQYF. The CDR3 nucleotides read TGTGCCTGGAGTGCCCGACAGGGGTTCGGCTCCTACGAGCAGTACTTC.

V and J are TRBV29-1 and TRBJ2-1; D gene ambiguous. Trimming took 2 bases from V and 2 from J, leaving 4 bases between them. The CDR3 loop spans 12 amino acids. Germline lookup yields CDR1 SQVTM and CDR2 ANQGSEA. CDR3 region: CSVEQPYNEQFF. The DNA for the CDR3 is TGCAGCGTTGAACAGCCCTACAATGAGCAGTTCTTC.

The rearrangement links TRBV6-6 to TRBJ2-2; D is unresolved. The CDR3 has 14 amino acids. Germline V gene sequence: CDR1 MNHNY, CDR2 SVGAGI (reference sequence). V lost 7 bases, J lost 1 base, and 10 bases lay in between. Written as DNA, the CDR3 is TGTGCCAGCAATACGGACGGGAACACCGGGGAGCTGTTTTTT. Its protein product is CASNTDGNTGELFF.

In its sample, this clone was seen a few times. The chain couples TRBV6-6 to TRBJ2-7; 8 nucleotides line up with TRBD2. The CDR3 contains 15 residues. The germline V gene has CDR1 MNHNY and CDR2 SVGAGI (reference sequence). V shed 6 bases and J 2 bases; nucleotides not matched to a gene: 9. The CDR3 nucleotides read TGTGCCAGCAGACCTACTAGCGGCCTAACCTACGAGCAGTACTTC. This encodes CASRPTSGLTYEQYF.

The chain uses TRBV9 and TRBJ1-1; the D gene is possibly TRBD1 (5 bases). Looked up from germline, CDR1 is SGDLS and CDR2 is YYNGEE. The CDR3 sequence is 14 residues long. V lost 3 bases and J 7 bases, leaving 16 bases between the germline ends. The CDR3 is CASSAGRRVGEAFF. The CDR3 nucleotides read TGTGCCAGCAGCGCGGGGCGCCGGGTGGGTGAAGCTTTCTTT.

This chain links TRBV5-1 with TRBJ2-7, with D perhaps matching TRBD2 (5 bases). CDR1 is SGHRS, CDR2 YFSETQ, per germline. With 4 bases removed from V and 4 bases from J, the gap between germline ends came to 18 bases. CDR3 length: 15 amino acids. CDR3 coding DNA: TGCGCCAGCAGCCGATCCCCAGTGGACTCGTACGAGCAGTACTTC. This translates into CASSRSPVDSYEQYF.

In its sample, this clone was seen a few times. The chain is built from TRBV29-1 and TRBJ2-5, with TRBD2 matching 9 bases. With V trimmed by 5 bases and J by 4 bases, 2 bases remained unmatched. The CDR3 covers 12 residues. Germline V gene sequence: CDR1 SQVTM, CDR2 ANQGSEA. The CDR3 loop is CSVQAGGETQYF. The CDR3 DNA reads TGCAGCGTTCAAGCGGGAGGAGAGACCCAGTACTTC.

There are a few counts of this clone. The J gene is TRBJ2-6, the V gene TRBV27; D tentatively reads TRBD1 or TRBD2 (5 bases each). V lost 3 bases and J lost 4, with 10 bases in between. From germline, CDR1 is MNHEY and CDR2 SMNVEV (reference sequence). This CDR3 spans 15 amino acids. CDR3 nucleotides: TGTGCCAGCAGTTTTTATGGGGACGGGGCCAACGTCCTGACTTTC. Amino acids: CASSFYGDGANVLTF.

The chain couples TRBV15 to TRBJ2-7; TRBD1 matches 7 bases. This CDR3 spans 14 amino acids. Germline loops: CDR1 LNHNV, CDR2 YYDKDF (reference sequence). The trim removed 5 bases at V and 2 bases at J, leaving 6 bases unmatched. This chain's CDR3 is CATSGRTGPYEQYF. CDR3 in DNA: TGTGCCACCAGCGGCCGGACAGGCCCCTACGAGCAGTACTTC. The full variable domain, rest sourced from reference TRBV15 and TRBJ2-7, is DAMVIQNPRYQVTQFGKPVTLSCSQTLNHNVMYWYQQKSSQAPKLLFHYYDKDFNNEADTPDNFQSRRPNTSFCFLDIRSPGLGDTAMYLCATSGRTGPYEQYFGPGTRLTVT.

The chain has TRBV29-1 and TRBJ2-5, with no clear D. V lost 3 bases to trimming and J lost 5 bases, with 10 bases between them. Germline-derived CDR1 and CDR2 are SQVTM and ANQGSEA. The CDR3 totals 12 residues. CDR3 bases: TGCAGCGTTGAGGGGTTAGGGGAGACCCAGTACTTC. Amino acids: CSVEGLGETQYF. Based on the CDR3 plus reference TRBV29-1 and TRBJ2-5, the full variable domain is SAVISQKPSRDICQRGTSLTIQCQVDSQVTMMFWYRQQPGQSLTLIATANQGSEATYESGFVIDKFPISRPNLTFSTLTVSNMSPEDSSIYLCSVEGLGETQYFGPGTRLLVL.

The chain couples TRBV29-1 to TRBJ2-3, with TRBD1 identical over 11 bases. The ends lost 6 bases at V and 3 bases at J; junction bases unmatched: 5. Germline CDR1 and CDR2: SQVTM and ANQGSEA. This CDR3 is built from 14 residues. This CDR3 reads CSVRDRGKTDTQYF. The CDR3 region has the DNA TGCAGCGTACGGGACAGGGGGAAGACAGATACGCAGTATTTT.